A selection of T cell receptor beta chains follows, all from one sample in a study of regulatory T cells in long-lasting Graves disease. TCRdb independently ran MiXCR on the multiplex PCR reads; one entry per CDR3 protein. The sample lists roughly 420,000 distinct CDR3 sequences, 14% occurring once. The sample also formed part of further work on T cells in Graves' hyperthyroidism and ophthalmopathy.

The specimen comprised peripheral blood mononuclear cells (PBMCs), sampled at new diagnosis, from a patient treated with antithyroid drugs. The receptors stem from a woman aged 45 to 65 with Graves disease. Each CDR3 is given with its conserved first and last residue. D genes are given only for firm matches. Clone size appears in some rows only: once, few, many, or a class for an expanded clone.

>NA|TRBJ2-7|TRBD2|15|TRBV19
CASTPSGGNSYEQYF
TGTGCCAGTACCCCTAGCGGGGGAAACTCCTACGAGCAGTACTTC
>NA|TRBJ2-7|TRBD1|13|TRBV20-1
CSASGTGAYEQYF
TGCAGTGCTAGTGGGACAGGGGCCTACGAGCAGTACTTC
>few|TRBJ1-4|NA|15|TRBV7-3
CASSSLHLTNEKLFF
TGTGCCAGCAGCTCCCTACACCTAACTAATGAAAAACTGTTTTTT
>NA|TRBJ2-1|NA|16|TRBV9
CASSPQSTGSYNEQFF
TGTGCCAGCAGCCCTCAGTCGACAGGCTCCTACAATGAGCAGTTCTTC
>NA|TRBJ1-3|NA|14|TRBV4-2
CASSQDRSGNTIYF
TGTGCCAGCAGCCAAGACCGCTCTGGAAACACCATATATTTT
>few|TRBJ2-2|NA|15|TRBV6-2/TRBV6-3
CASSPWGTNTGELFF
TGTGCCAGCAGTCCCTGGGGCACTAACACCGGGGAGCTGTTTTTT
>NA|TRBJ2-5|NA|13|TRBV2
CASSEMDRETQYF
TGTGCCAGCAGTGAAATGGACAGAGAGACCCAGTACTTC
>many|TRBJ2-7|TRBD2|15|TRBV9
CASSPGGTSGYEQYF
TGTGCCAGCAGCCCAGGGGGGACTAGCGGCTACGAGCAGTACTTC
>many|TRBJ2-1|NA|15|TRBV2
CASTQEGQPYNEQFF
TGTGCCAGCACCCAGGAGGGACAACCCTACAATGAGCAGTTCTTC
>many|TRBJ2-7|NA|13|TRBV7-8
CASSHRDTYEQYF
TGTGCCAGCAGCCACCGGGACACATACGAGCAGTACTTC
>NA|TRBJ1-4|NA|15|TRBV3-1
CASSQGTATNEKLFF
TGTGCCAGCAGCCAAGGAACAGCAACTAATGAAAAACTGTTTTTT
>many|TRBJ2-2|TRBD2|18|TRBV20-1
CSARDQGLAGGNTGELFF
TGCAGTGCTAGAGATCAAGGGCTAGCGGGAGGCAACACCGGGGAGCTGTTTTTT
>NA|TRBJ1-2|NA|12|TRBV5-5
CASSHSHYGYTF
TGTGCCAGCAGTCACAGTCACTATGGCTACACCTTC
>many|TRBJ2-7|NA|14|TRBV2
CASSVGQSTYEQYF
TGTGCCAGCAGTGTAGGACAGTCAACCTACGAGCAGTACTTC
>many|TRBJ2-1|TRBD1|15|TRBV29-1
CSVDRTGGSYNEQFF
TGCAGCGTTGACAGGACAGGGGGCTCCTACAATGAGCAGTTCTTC
>NA|TRBJ2-1|TRBD2|15|TRBV7-2
CASSLVASGRDEQFF
TGTGCCAGCAGCTTAGTAGCTAGCGGGAGAGATGAGCAGTTCTTC
>NA|TRBJ2-7|TRBD1|15|TRBV5-4
CASSLGDTGGYEQYF
TGTGCCAGCAGCTTAGGTGACACAGGGGGCTACGAGCAGTACTTC
>many|TRBJ2-3|NA|14|TRBV30
CAWSRGQGSDTQYF
TGTGCCTGGAGTAGGGGACAAGGGTCAGATACGCAGTATTTT
>many|TRBJ1-2|NA|15|TRBV6-1
CASSAVPMTNYGYTF
TGTGCCAGCAGTGCCGTCCCCATGACTAACTATGGCTACACCTTC
>many|TRBJ2-4|NA|16|TRBV2
CASSERFAGAKNIQYF
TGTGCCAGCAGTGAAAGGTTTGCGGGGGCCAAAAACATTCAGTACTTC
>NA|TRBJ1-2|TRBD1|15|TRBV20-1
CSATRGTGGQYGYTF
TGCAGTGCCACGCGCGGAACAGGGGGACAGTATGGCTACACCTTC
>many|TRBJ2-1|NA|15|TRBV28
CASSSPLVGYNEQFF
TGTGCCAGCAGTTCGCCGTTGGTGGGATACAATGAGCAGTTCTTC
>many|TRBJ2-2|NA|14|TRBV7-9
CASSFFQGTGELFF
TGTGCCAGCAGCTTTTTTCAGGGGACCGGGGAGCTGTTTTTT
>few|TRBJ2-5|NA|15|TRBV19
CASSRAARDQETQYF
TGTGCCAGTAGTAGAGCCGCCAGAGACCAAGAGACCCAGTACTTC
>many|TRBJ1-2|NA|13|TRBV12-3/TRBV12-4
CASTIGGGHGYTF
TGTGCCAGCACCATCGGGGGGGGGCATGGCTACACCTTC
>few|TRBJ2-5|NA|15|TRBV5-8
CASSVRVRAGETQYF
TGTGCCAGCAGCGTGAGAGTCCGGGCGGGGGAGACCCAGTACTTC
>few|TRBJ2-5|NA|16|TRBV5-1
CASSSGHGRYQETQYF
TGCGCCAGCAGCTCTGGACACGGACGGTACCAAGAGACCCAGTACTTC
>many|TRBJ2-1|NA|15|TRBV28
CASSLGGTSYNEQFF
TGTGCCAGCAGTTTAGGCGGGACCTCCTACAATGAGCAGTTCTTC
>many|TRBJ2-7|TRBD1|15|TRBV6-1
CASNNRDRGIYEQYF
TGTGCCAGCAATAACCGGGACAGGGGAATCTACGAGCAGTACTTC
>few|TRBJ2-3|TRBD2|14|TRBV12-3/TRBV12-4
CASGGDASTDTQYF
TGTGCCAGCGGGGGGGACGCTAGCACAGATACGCAGTATTTT
>many|TRBJ1-1|NA|14|TRBV30
CAWSYGQGDTEAFF
TGTGCCTGGAGTTACGGGCAGGGCGACACTGAAGCTTTCTTT
>many|TRBJ2-7|NA|13|TRBV20-1
CSAREAEPYEQYF
TGCAGTGCTAGAGAGGCGGAACCCTACGAGCAGTACTTC
>few|TRBJ2-1|TRBD2|16|TRBV20-1
CSARAYSGRVGNEQFF
TGCAGTGCTAGGGCTTATAGCGGGAGGGTAGGTAATGAGCAGTTCTTC
>NA|TRBJ2-2|NA|16|TRBV28
CASTPSGDPGTGELFF
TGTGCCAGCACTCCCTCCGGGGACCCCGGGACCGGGGAGCTGTTTTTT
>many|TRBJ2-5|NA|12|TRBV10-3
CAISAEQETQYF
TGTGCCATCAGTGCAGAACAAGAGACCCAGTACTTC
>many|TRBJ2-7|TRBD1|15|TRBV20-1
CSARSSGTGYYEQYF
TGCAGTGCTAGAAGTTCCGGGACAGGATACTACGAGCAGTACTTC
>many|TRBJ2-7|TRBD1|15|TRBV28
CASRAGQGTTYEQYF
TGTGCCAGCAGGGCGGGACAGGGGACTACCTACGAGCAGTACTTC
>many|TRBJ2-1|TRBD1|17|TRBV27
CASSYVRQGTSYNEQFF
TGTGCCAGCAGTTACGTACGACAGGGGACCTCCTACAATGAGCAGTTCTTC
>NA|TRBJ2-7|NA|14|TRBV4-1
CASSQPGTSSEQYF
TGCGCCAGCAGCCAACCCGGGACTTCCAGCGAGCAGTACTTC
>NA|TRBJ2-3|NA|13|TRBV6-2/TRBV6-3
CASTDRRTDTQYF
TGTGCCAGCACCGACAGGCGCACAGATACGCAGTATTTT
>few|TRBJ2-7|TRBD1|17|TRBV3-1
CASSLRGQGGKSYEQYF
TGTGCCAGCAGCCTCCGGGGACAGGGGGGTAAATCCTACGAGCAGTACTTC
>many|TRBJ2-5|TRBD2|14|TRBV30
CAWRGLAVQETQYF
TGTGCCTGGAGAGGACTAGCGGTCCAAGAGACCCAGTACTTC
>many|TRBJ2-1|TRBD2|15|TRBV28
CASALGTSGKNEQFF
TGTGCCAGCGCCCTAGGGACTAGCGGGAAGAATGAGCAGTTCTTC
>many|TRBJ2-5|NA|15|TRBV3-1
CASSQGTAGWETQYF
TGTGCCAGCAGCCAAGGGACAGCGGGATGGGAGACCCAGTACTTC
>many|TRBJ2-1|TRBD1|15|TRBV5-1
CASSTGTGRGNEQFF
TGCGCCAGCAGCACCGGGACAGGGAGGGGCAATGAGCAGTTCTTC
>many|TRBJ2-1|TRBD2|17|TRBV7-9
CASSAGLLAGVYNEQFF
TGTGCCAGCAGCGCGGGGCTTCTAGCGGGAGTTTACAATGAGCAGTTCTTC
>few|TRBJ2-1|NA|15|TRBV20-1
CSASIAGRAYNEQFF
TGCAGTGCTAGTATCGCGGGACGGGCCTACAATGAGCAGTTCTTC
>many|TRBJ2-7|TRBD2|17|TRBV7-8
CASSFGFTSGSSYEQYF
TGTGCCAGCAGCTTCGGGTTTACTAGCGGCTCCTCCTACGAGCAGTACTTC
>NA|TRBJ1-5|NA|16|TRBV28
CASSLVGEYSNQPQHF
TGTGCCAGCAGTTTAGTCGGGGAGTATAGCAATCAGCCCCAGCATTTT
>many|TRBJ2-7|NA|17|TRBV5-1
CASSQTTGRQRNYEQYF
TGCGCCAGCAGCCAAACGACAGGCCGACAAAGAAATTACGAGCAGTACTTC
>NA|TRBJ2-5|NA|15|TRBV4-1
CASSQDGGVQETQYF
TGCGCCAGCAGCCAAGATGGGGGAGTGCAGGAGACCCAGTACTTC
>many|TRBJ1-5|NA|14|TRBV7-9
CASSLGALNQPQHF
TGTGCCAGCAGCTTAGGTGCATTAAATCAGCCCCAGCATTTT
>few|TRBJ2-3|NA|14|TRBV11-2
CASRRLLGTDTQYF
TGTGCCAGCAGGAGGCTATTGGGCACAGATACGCAGTATTTT
>many|TRBJ2-2|NA|16|TRBV10-3
CAISEPRGGNTGELFF
TGTGCCATCAGTGAGCCGAGGGGGGGCAACACCGGGGAGCTGTTTTTT